This record covers a single T cell receptor (beta chain). This specimen belongs to a study of T cells after yellow fever vaccination. The 5'RACE template-switching step produced TCR cDNA and added a universal primer site and UMIs. In TCRdb, the 5' RACE reads were re-called with MiXCR into one record per CDR3 protein. The table has approximately 330,000 distinct CDR3 sequences, 9.5% to 15% seen once. The V end lost 4 bases, the J end lost 7 bases, and 15 bases lay between the germline ends. CDR3 length equals 15 residues. The V gene's germline CDR1 is SGHRS and CDR2 YFSETQ. The receptor comes from a man between 18 and 35 years old who received the YFV17D yellow fever vaccine. Sample: CD4+ T cells sorted from PBMCs, taken 15 days after the yellow fever booster vaccination. The V gene is TRBV5-1, the J gene TRBJ1-6; D possibly corresponds to TRBD1 (5 bases). The CDR3 DNA follows: TGCGCCAGCAGCGAACCAGGGTTAGGGAATTCACCCCTCCACTTT. As protein: CASSEPGLGNSPLHF.